This T cell receptor beta chain was retrieved from a study of post-analysis software for immune sequencing data. Study conclusions and caveats: The five TRBV segments detected at higher frequency in patients than in controls included TRBV5-6, TRBV5-1 and TRBV20-1.

The CDR3 has 14 amino acids. V gave up 5 bases and J gave up 4 bases, with 14 bases separating them. Incorporated into the TCR beta cDNA libraries were unique molecular identifiers, which served to reduce PCR and sequencing biases. TCRdb ran MiXCR on the PCR reads and lists one entry per CDR3 protein. Among around 770,000 distinct CDR3 sequences listed, about half were seen once. On this clonotype: Its antigen is unknown.

The sequenced sample consisted of blood. This sequence originates from a girl aged 5-17 years with multiple sclerosis. The chain couples TRBV12-3 or TRBV12-4 to TRBJ1-2, with D possibly TRBD1 on 6 matching bases. In DNA form, the CDR3 reads TGTGCCAGCAGTGACAGGCCCGGGGGCTATGGCTACACCTTC. Its protein is CASSDRPGGYGYTF.